This is a list of T cell receptor beta chains from one sample in a study of blood T cell repertoires in COVID-19. This table comes from immunoSEQ multiplex PCR, and its TCRdb copy is limited to in-frame clones, with some not included. The table includes tens of thousands of clones, roughly 87% detected once. The sequenced sample consisted of peripheral blood. These receptors came from a woman aged 45-65 years with active COVID-19. Both conserved end residues are part of each CDR3. D genes are given only for firm matches.

D,length,J,V,CDR3,DNA
TRBD2,16,TRBJ2-1,TRBV18,CASSSPLRGLANEQFF,TGTGCCAGCTCAAGTCCGTTACGCGGACTAGCGAACGAGCAGTTCTTC
-,18,TRBJ2-1,TRBV7-2,CASSLASGLSGLYNEQFF,TGTGCCAGCAGCTTAGCCTCTGGTCTGAGCGGACTCTACAATGAGCAGTTCTTC
TRBD1,15,TRBJ2-7,TRBV7-9,CASSFLGTASYEQYF,TGTGCCAGCAGCTTCTTAGGGACAGCTTCCTACGAGCAGTACTTC
TRBD1,14,TRBJ1-6,TRBV27,CASRVTGVGSPLHF,TGTGCCAGCAGAGTGACAGGGGTCGGCTCACCCCTCCACTTT
-,16,TRBJ1-1,TRBV30,CAWSVLGSRTTIEAFF,TGTGCCTGGAGTGTACTCGGTTCGCGAACCACTATTGAAGCTTTCTTT
-,14,TRBJ2-4,TRBV6-1,CASSEGGAVDIQYF,TGTGCCAGCAGTGAAGGGGGAGCGGTTGACATTCAGTACTTC
TRBD1,15,TRBJ1-4,TRBV18,CASSPPGGRNEKLFF,TGTGCCAGCTCACCACCAGGGGGCAGGAATGAAAAACTGTTTTTT
-,14,TRBJ1-1,TRBV28,CASSPRQTNTEAFF,TGTGCCAGCAGTCCGCGACAGACGAACACTGAAGCTTTCTTT
TRBD1,16,TRBJ2-7,TRBV20-1,CSASATGQGTPYEQYF,TGCAGTGCTAGTGCTACTGGACAGGGGACACCCTACGAGCAGTACTTC
-,14,TRBJ1-1,TRBV25-1,CASSDQGINTEAFF,TGTGCCAGCAGTGATCAGGGGATTAACACTGAAGCTTTCTTT
-,13,TRBJ1-2,TRBV4-2,CASSQGTSYGYTF,TGTGCCAGCAGCCAAGGGACAAGCTATGGCTACACCTTC
-,15,TRBJ1-1,TRBV27,CASSLLGHMNTEAFF,TGTGCCAGCAGTTTATTGGGCCACATGAACACTGAAGCTTTCTTT
-,15,TRBJ1-6,TRBV19,CASSIVASGNSPLHF,TGTGCCAGTAGTATAGTGGCCTCAGGGAATTCACCCCTCCACTTT
TRBD1,13,TRBJ2-1,TRBV5-5,CASSFNRGREQFF,TGTGCCAGCAGCTTCAACAGGGGGCGTGAGCAGTTCTTC
TRBD1,18,TRBJ1-5,TRBV4-2,CASSQTDRVWVRNQPQHF,TGTGCCAGCAGCCAAACGGACAGGGTGTGGGTCCGTAATCAGCCCCAGCATTTT
-,17,TRBJ2-3,TRBV9,CASSGGVQYTSTDTQYF,TGTGCCAGCAGCGGGGGGGTACAGTATACTAGCACAGATACGCAGTATTTT